Each of the 6 T cell receptor beta chains below was sequenced from the same sample in a study of glioma-infiltrating T cells. Using RNA template, CDR3s of TCR alpha and beta were amplified with iRepertoire arm-PCR. From the multiplex PCR reads, TCRdb called clonotypes with MiXCR, one entry per CDR3 protein. Of more than 110,000 distinct CDR3 sequences in the sample, around 42% were seen once. Sequencing was carried out using glioma tissue, nonneoplastic brain tissue, or PBMCs (not recorded which). The receptors originated from a human donor with low-grade glioma or glioblastoma, undergoing nonglioma brain surgery, or in good health (not recorded which).

This chain connects TRBV6-2 or TRBV6-3 to TRBJ1-2; 11 nucleotides match TRBD1. V lost 6 bases and J lost 4; bases outside the gene matches: 4. Looked up from germline, CDR1 is MNHEY and CDR2 is SVGEGT. The CDR3 length is 14 residues. DNA for the CDR3: TGTGCCAGCAGACCCGGACAGGGGGCCTATGGCTACACCTTC. Protein product: CASRPGQGAYGYTF.

The V call is TRBV19, the J call TRBJ2-1, with D tentatively TRBD2 (5 bases). V was shortened by 1 base and J by 8 bases, with 15 bases between the two germline ends. This CDR3 comprises 15 residues. Looked up from germline, CDR1 is LNHDA and CDR2 is SQIVND (reference sequence). The DNA for the CDR3 is TGTGCCAGTAGTATAGCTGCCTACCCGAGGGATGAGCAGTTCTTC. It encodes CASSIAAYPRDEQFF.

This clonotype showed up just a few times. The V and J genes are TRBV20-1 and TRBJ1-1, with D unclear. CDR1 is DFQATT, CDR2 SNEGSKA, per germline (reference sequence). Trimming removed 6 bases from V and 0 bases from J, with 5 bases in between. The CDR3 consists of 11 residues. CDR3 sequence (DNA): TGCAGTGCAAGCATGAACACTGAAGCTTTCTTT. The encoded protein is CSASMNTEAFF.

This chain connects TRBV11-2 to TRBJ1-1; unclear D gene. The CDR3 extends over 13 amino acids. The V and J ends lost 6 bases and 1 base respectively, with 9 bases between them. Looked up from germline, CDR1 is SGHAT and CDR2 is FQNNGV. CDR3 loop: CASSNQENTEAFF. CDR3 coding DNA: TGTGCCAGCAGTAACCAAGAGAACACTGAAGCTTTCTTT.

This clonotype has only one observation. Since the CDR3 does not end with the conserved phenylalanine or tryptophan, this likely comes from a read error. This rearrangement joins TRBV20-1 to TRBJ1-2, with D possibly TRBD1 on 6 matching bases. V was trimmed by 6 bases and J by 7 bases, leaving 15 bases between them. The CDR3 has 12 residues. Germline CDR1 reads DFQATT; CDR2 reads SNEGSKA (reference sequence). The CDR3: CSAIPGAGGYTL. CDR3 in DNA: TGCAGTGCCATCCCGGGGGCTGGTGGCTACACCTTA.

This clonotype was found a few times. The chain joins TRBV2 to TRBJ1-3, with unresolved D. Trimming left V 7 bases short and J 0 bases short, with 4 bases between. Germline lookup yields CDR1 SNHLY and CDR2 FYNNEI. The CDR3 consists of 12 residues. CDR3 protein: CASTASGNTIYF. CDR3 bases: TGTGCCAGCACGGCCTCTGGAAACACCATATATTTT. The full variable domain, rest sourced from reference TRBV2 and TRBJ1-3, is EPEVTQTPSHQVTQMGQEVILRCVPISNHLYFYWYRQILGQKVEFLVSFYNNEISEKSEIFDDQFSVERPDGSNFTLKIRSTKLEDSAMYFCASTASGNTIYFGEGSWLTVV.